The 25 T cell receptor beta chains below were found in one sample sequenced in a study of spatial heterogeneity in lung cancer (dated by TCRdb to between 2019 and 2020). Taken with the paper, the label for time point translates to: sample taken at primary tumor resection. Without any cell sorting, TCR sequencing was performed on whole RNA extracted either from tumor and nontumor lung tissue or from cryopreserved PBMC samples. Receptor amplification or capture employed 5' RACE. Sequencing instrument: NextSeq 500. The public reads were run again by TCRdb, first through fastp at Q25 and then through MiXCR, and only productive beta chains were kept. Each entry is one CDR3 protein sequence, shown with its most common DNA and genes. The sample table contains about 23,000 distinct CDR3 sequences; only one count was recorded for about 5.1% of them. The ten largest clones add up to 5.2% of the sample. Source: PBMCs, taken at surgery. Source of these receptors: a male donor with early-stage non-small cell lung cancer.

Many counts were recorded for this clonotype. The rearrangement uses TRBV5-1 and TRBJ2-3, with 10 bases aligning to TRBD2. The trim removed 1 base at V and 6 bases at J, leaving 5 bases unmatched. In germline, CDR1 is SGHRS, CDR2 YFSETQ. The CDR3 sequence is 15 residues long. The CDR3 spells CASSLPSGSIDTQYF. The CDR3 DNA sequence: TGCGCCAGCAGCTTGCCTAGCGGGAGCATTGATACGCAGTATTTT.

This clonotype was recorded at least ten times. V usage is TRBV11-2 and J usage is TRBJ2-7; D might be TRBD2 (6 bases). V was trimmed by 6 bases and J by 9 bases, leaving 18 bases between them. The CDR3 totals 13 residues. Per germline, CDR1 SGHAT and CDR2 FQNNGV. The CDR3 loop reads CASSRRDSQAQYF. DNA of the CDR3: TGTGCCAGCAGTAGACGGGACTCCCAGGCGCAGTACTTC.

Ten or more counts support this clonotype. The chain employs TRBV6-1 and TRBJ2-5; tentatively, D is TRBD2 (6 bases). With 4 bases removed from V and 3 bases from J, the gap between germline ends came to 9 bases. The CDR3 runs to 13 residues. Germline assignment: CDR1 MNHNS and CDR2 SASEGT. This CDR3 is CASSGDWKETQYF. The CDR3 nucleotides read TGTGCCAGCAGTGGGGACTGGAAAGAGACCCAGTACTTC.

This clonotype was observed at least ten times. This chain connects TRBV25-1 to TRBJ2-7; D uncertain. Germline V gene data show CDR1 as MGHDK and CDR2 as SYGVNS. V was cut by 6 bases and J by 6 bases, with 9 bases left in between. CDR3 length equals 11 residues. In nucleotides, the CDR3 is TGTGCCAGCAGAAGTTTCGTCGAGCAGTACTTC. Translation: CASRSFVEQYF.

This clonotype is termed medium-sized. The rearrangement joins TRBV6-2 or TRBV6-3 to TRBJ2-5; no definite D call. This CDR3 region has 12 residues. V lost 10 bases to trimming and J lost 13 bases, with 22 bases between them. CDR1 MNHEY and CDR2 SVGEGT come from the germline V gene. The CDR3 protein is CATTGDSIRPYF. The CDR3 DNA reads as TGTGCCACCACCGGCGACTCTATACGTCCGTACTTC.

At least ten counts were recorded for this clonotype. The chain employs TRBV5-1 and TRBJ2-7; the match to TRBD1 covers 9 bases. V was pared by 3 bases and J by 6 bases, with 7 bases of the junction left unmatched. This CDR3 spans 14 amino acids. Germline CDR1 SGHRS, CDR2 YFSETQ. DNA for the CDR3: TGCGCCAGCAGCTACTCGGGACAGGGAAGCGAGCAGTACTTC. Translating gives CASSYSGQGSEQYF.

This clonotype showed up many times. V gene TRBV29-1 combines with J gene TRBJ1-4; the match to TRBD1 covers 9 bases. The germline V gene encodes CDR1 SQVTM and CDR2 ANQGSEA. V shed 4 bases and J 1 base; nucleotides not matched to a gene: 7. This CDR3 is 16 amino acids long. CDR3 DNA: TGCAGCGTTGCCACGGGACAGGGTTTAACTAATGAAAAACTGTTTTTT. This codes for CSVATGQGLTNEKLFF.

This clonotype came up many times. This chain uses TRBV6-2 or TRBV6-3 with TRBJ2-3, with a tentative D call TRBD2 (5 bases). The CDR3 extends over 14 amino acids. Germline V gives CDR1 MNHEY, CDR2 SVGEGT. The ends were cut back, 5 bases at V and 2 bases at J, with 11 bases in the middle. The CDR3 bases are TGTGCCAGCAGTCTACTAGGATACACAGATACGCAGTATTTT. This encodes CASSLLGYTDTQYF.

This clonotype has more than one count but fewer than ten. V usage is TRBV20-1 and J usage is TRBJ2-3, with 10 bases lining up with TRBD2. Unmatched junction bases numbered 11, after V lost 5 bases and J lost 6 bases. The CDR3 covers 15 residues. Germline loops: CDR1 DFQATT, CDR2 SNEGSKA (reference sequence). DNA of the CDR3: TGCAGTGCTCCAAAGACTAGCGGGCTTCTGGATACGCAGTATTTT. It translates to CSAPKTSGLLDTQYF.

This clonotype came up many times. The CDR3 DNA is TGCAGTGCTCCCCGATTGTCCACAGATACGCAGTATTTT. Residues: CSAPRLSTDTQYF. The chain employs TRBV20-1 and TRBJ2-3, with D uncertain. The germline CDR1 and CDR2 sequences are DFQATT and SNEGSKA (reference sequence). V was trimmed by 5 bases and J by 2 bases, leaving 11 bases between them. The CDR3 consists of 13 residues.

This clonotype has a count of ten or more. J is TRBJ1-2 and V is TRBV27, with 8 bases fitting TRBD1. Germline V gene data show CDR1 as MNHEY and CDR2 as SMNVEV (reference sequence). V lost 2 bases and J lost 7; bases outside the gene matches: 3. This CDR3 region has 13 residues. This chain's CDR3 is CASSLQGARGYTF. CDR3 sequence (DNA): TGTGCCAGCAGTTTACAGGGGGCGCGTGGCTACACCTTC.

The J gene is TRBJ2-7, the V gene TRBV27, with TRBD1 matching over 9 bases. Trimming took 8 bases from V and 6 from J; bases not matched to a gene: 8. Germline assignment: CDR1 MNHEY and CDR2 SMNVEV (reference sequence). The length of the CDR3 is 13 residues. The CDR3 DNA sequence: TGTGCCAGCGGAGGGACAGGGAGGGCCGAGCAGTACTTC. Translated: CASGGTGRAEQYF.

This clonotype was seen repeatedly, ten times or more. The V and J genes are TRBV5-1 and TRBJ2-1; TRBD1 matches at 8 bases. The CDR3 consists of 14 residues. The V and J ends lost 4 bases and 7 bases, in that order; junction bases with no gene match: 7. Germline CDR1 reads SGHRS; CDR2 reads YFSETQ. This CDR3 is CASSIGQGRNEQFF. The DNA for the CDR3 is TGCGCCAGCAGCATCGGACAGGGAAGGAATGAGCAGTTCTTC.

This clonotype was counted ten times or more. The rearrangement uses TRBV14 and TRBJ1-5, with D possibly being TRBD1 (6 bases). The germline gives CDR1 SGHDN, CDR2 FVKESK. The V end was cut by 4 bases, the J end by 6 bases, with 16 bases between. The CDR3 is 15 amino acids. The CDR3 region is CASSPSGQGSQPQHF. The DNA for the CDR3 is TGTGCCAGCAGCCCCTCGGGGCAGGGGAGTCAGCCCCAGCATTTT.

This clonotype was found many times. This rearrangement joins TRBV7-2 to TRBJ1-1, with a tentative D call TRBD1 (5 bases). The CDR3 has 15 amino acids. In germline, CDR1 is SGHTA, CDR2 FQGNSA. Trimming took 5 bases from V and 1 from J, leaving 14 bases between them. The CDR3 sequence is CASSPRGQKNTEAFF. The CDR3 DNA reads TGTGCCAGCAGCCCGAGGGGCCAAAAGAACACTGAAGCTTTCTTT.

This clonotype occurred many times. The V gene is TRBV6-2 or TRBV6-3, the J gene TRBJ1-2; D gene unclear. The CDR3 runs 13 residues. Trimming removed 7 bases at V and 5 bases at J, with 14 bases between. Per the germline V gene, CDR1 is MNHEY and CDR2 is SVGEGT. This CDR3 is CASTHGPSYGYTF. The CDR3 DNA reads TGTGCCAGCACCCACGGCCCTTCGTATGGCTACACCTTC.

This clonotype appeared many times. The gene calls are TRBV7-9 and TRBJ2-1; 10 nucleotides match TRBD2. From germline, CDR1 is SEHNR and CDR2 FQNEAQ (reference sequence). J gave up 8 bases and V 5 bases, and 9 bases lay outside the gene matches. The CDR3 extends over 15 amino acids. The CDR3 spells CASSPLAGGFDEQFF. The CDR3 nucleotides are TGTGCCAGCAGCCCCTTAGCGGGGGGATTTGATGAGCAGTTCTTC. The full variable domain, with the rest looked up from reference TRBV7-9 and TRBJ2-1, is DTGVSQNPRHKITKRGQNVTFRCDPISEHNRLYWYRQTLGQGPEFLTYFQNEAQLEKSRLLSDRFSAERPKGSFSTLEIQRTEQGDSAMYLCASSPLAGGFDEQFFGPGTRLTVL.

This clonotype was observed a few times. The J gene is TRBJ2-2, the V gene TRBV12-3 or TRBV12-4, with a weak D call TRBD2 (6 bases). This CDR3 is 14 amino acids long. V was trimmed by 6 bases and J by 0 bases, leaving 8 bases between them. CDR3 residues: CASRSGANTGELFF. The CDR3 DNA reads as TGTGCCAGCAGATCGGGGGCGAACACCGGGGAGCTGTTTTTT.

The chain is built from TRBV20-1 and TRBJ1-2; D perhaps matches TRBD1 (6 bases). Trimming left V 6 bases short and J 7 bases short, with 15 bases between. The CDR3 extends over 12 amino acids. Germline V lookup: CDR1 DFQATT, CDR2 SNEGSKA (reference sequence). The CDR3 coding sequence is TGCAGTGCCGTCGGACAGTCCCCTGGCTACACCTTC. This translates into CSAVGQSPGYTF.

This clonotype has only a few counts. This rearrangement joins TRBV7-9 to TRBJ2-3; D assignment may be TRBD1 or TRBD2 (6 bases each). The V gene's germline CDR1 is SEHNR and CDR2 FQNEAQ (reference sequence). This CDR3 has 14 amino acids. V shed 7 bases and J shed 2 bases, with 13 bases lying between them. Here the CDR3 reads CASIAGTYTDTQYF. CDR3 coding DNA: TGTGCCAGCATCGCGGGGACATACACAGATACGCAGTATTTT.

This clonotype has at least ten counts. This chain links TRBV28 with TRBJ2-1; 7 bases map to TRBD2. The CDR3 runs 16 residues. V shed 0 bases, J shed 5 bases, and the junction held 7 bases outside the gene matches. The V gene's germline CDR1 is MDHEN and CDR2 SYDVKM. The chain's CDR3 is CASSLWTAGDNNEQFF. In DNA, the CDR3 is TGTGCCAGCAGTTTATGGACCGCGGGGGATAACAATGAGCAGTTCTTC.

This clonotype was recorded at least ten times. The V and J genes are TRBV5-1 and TRBJ1-1; 8 nucleotides agree with TRBD1. Germline-derived CDR1 and CDR2 are SGHRS and YFSETQ. The CDR3 is 14 residues long. With V trimmed by 3 bases and J by 1 base, 2 bases remained unmatched. CDR3 region: CASSYGTGNTEAFF. In DNA form, the CDR3 reads TGCGCCAGCAGCTACGGGACAGGGAACACTGAAGCTTTCTTT.

The sample holds many counts of this clonotype. The chain couples TRBV29-1 to TRBJ1-2; 10 nucleotides agree with TRBD1. This CDR3 contains 17 residues. Germline assignment: CDR1 SQVTM and CDR2 ANQGSEA. V was pared by 1 base and J by 3 bases, with 11 bases of the junction left unmatched. The CDR3 sequence is CSVEGLSGQGPHYGYTF. CDR3 nucleotides: TGCAGCGTTGAAGGTCTTTCGGGACAGGGGCCTCACTATGGCTACACCTTC.

V is TRBV7-9 and J is TRBJ2-1; no firm D call. V dropped 1 base and J dropped 4 bases, with 11 bases sitting between them. Germline values: CDR1 SEHNR, CDR2 FQNEAQ (reference sequence). The CDR3 runs 15 residues. CDR3 residues: CASSLVIGRYNEQFF. In DNA form, the CDR3 reads TGTGCCAGCAGCTTAGTAATCGGAAGATACAATGAGCAGTTCTTC.

This clonotype was counted at least ten times. This CDR3 is CSARDPNRGTEAFF. The CDR3 DNA reads as TGCAGTGCTAGAGACCCTAACAGGGGTACTGAAGCTTTCTTT. J is TRBJ1-1 and V is TRBV20-1; 7 bases agree with TRBD1. This CDR3 is built from 14 residues. J was trimmed by 5 bases and V by 0 bases; bases with no gene match: 6. Germline lookup yields CDR1 DFQATT and CDR2 SNEGSKA (reference sequence).